This T cell receptor beta chain was recorded in a study of blood T cell repertoires in COVID-19. Per the original methods: Amplification of reference gene primers provided the estimated nucleated cell counts. TCRdb keeps only in-frame clones here, not all; method: immunoSEQ multiplex PCR. V and J calls and clone size are given by that table; D and trimming were obtained from the DNA. The sample lists 95,000 to 150,000 clones, approximately 85% occurring once. Losses at the gene ends were 4 bases for V and 3 bases for J; bases not matched to a gene: 7. From germline, CDR1 is SGHRS and CDR2 YFSETQ. There are 15 residues in the CDR3.

The sequencing sample was made of peripheral blood. The gene calls are TRBV5-1 and TRBJ1-2; TRBD1 matches at 9 bases. The receptor was derived from a woman aged 80 or older with COVID-19, enrolled during active disease. Here the CDR3 reads CASSPIQGADYGYTF. The CDR3 nucleotides read TGCGCCAGCAGCCCAATACAGGGGGCTGACTATGGCTACACCTTC.